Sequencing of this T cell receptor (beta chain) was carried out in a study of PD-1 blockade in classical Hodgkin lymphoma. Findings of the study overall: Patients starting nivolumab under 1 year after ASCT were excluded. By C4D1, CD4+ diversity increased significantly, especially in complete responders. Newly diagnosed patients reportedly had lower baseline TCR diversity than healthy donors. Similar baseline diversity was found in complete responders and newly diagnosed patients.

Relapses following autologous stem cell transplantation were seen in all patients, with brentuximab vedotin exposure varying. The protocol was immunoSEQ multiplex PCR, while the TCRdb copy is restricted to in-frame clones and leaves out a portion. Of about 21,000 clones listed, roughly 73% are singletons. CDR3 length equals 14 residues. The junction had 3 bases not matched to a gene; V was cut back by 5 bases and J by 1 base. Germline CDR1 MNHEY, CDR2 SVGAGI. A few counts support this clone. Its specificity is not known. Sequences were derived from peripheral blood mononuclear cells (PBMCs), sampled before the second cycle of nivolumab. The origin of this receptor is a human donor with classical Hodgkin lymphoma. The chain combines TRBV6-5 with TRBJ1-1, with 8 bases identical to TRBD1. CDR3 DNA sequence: TGTGCCAGCAGTCGCGGACAGGGGAACACTGAAGCTTTCTTT. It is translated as CASSRGQGNTEAFF.